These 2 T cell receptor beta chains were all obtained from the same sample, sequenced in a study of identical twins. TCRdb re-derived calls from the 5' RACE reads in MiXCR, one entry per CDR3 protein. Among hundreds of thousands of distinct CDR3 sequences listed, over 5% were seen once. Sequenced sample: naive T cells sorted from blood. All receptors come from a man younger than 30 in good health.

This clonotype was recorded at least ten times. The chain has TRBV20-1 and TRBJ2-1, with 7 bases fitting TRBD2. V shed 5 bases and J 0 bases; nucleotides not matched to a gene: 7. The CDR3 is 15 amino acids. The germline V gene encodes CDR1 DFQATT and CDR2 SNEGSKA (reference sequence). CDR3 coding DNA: TGCAGTGCTCTTAGCGGGTCTAGCTCCTACAATGAGCAGTTCTTC. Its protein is CSALSGSSSYNEQFF.

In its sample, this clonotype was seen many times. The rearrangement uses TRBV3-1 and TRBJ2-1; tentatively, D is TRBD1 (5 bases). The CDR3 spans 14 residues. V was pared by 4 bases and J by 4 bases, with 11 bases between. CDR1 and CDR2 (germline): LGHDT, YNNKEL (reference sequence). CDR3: CASSPVTGYNEQFF. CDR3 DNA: TGTGCCAGCAGCCCCGTTACAGGATACAATGAGCAGTTCTTC.